A single TCR beta chain is shown here with its context. Its antigen is unidentified. A J-beta primer mix and a sample-barcoded 5' primer were used in a second PCR of roughly 7 to 12 cycles. TCRdb recomputed calls from the 5' RACE reads with MiXCR, one row per CDR3 protein. Seen here are roughly 1.5 million distinct CDR3 sequences, under 55% observed once, and the top ten hold 4%. The entry originates in a study of blood T cells in healthy people across ages. Study outcomes and limitations: Diversity was higher, and naive CD4+ cells more numerous, in long-lived donors than in aged donors. Estimates drawn from one million T cells were deemed to understate diversity. Age brought a roughly linear fall in TCR beta diversity measured per million T cells.

Germline V gives CDR1 SGHTA, CDR2 FQGNSA. Trimming pared 4 bases from V and 2 bases from J, leaving 11 bases between. CDR3 length: 14 amino acids. The donors, all healthy, were Caucasians living in Russia, aged about 6 to 100. The sample consisted of blood. The chain recombines TRBV7-2 with TRBJ2-5; D not certain. The sequence was collected from a woman aged 18-29 years in good health. This CDR3 reads CASSSRASQETQYF. The CDR3, as DNA: TGTGCCAGCAGCTCAAGAGCGTCACAAGAGACCCAGTACTTC. Complete variable domain (other parts from reference TRBV7-2 and TRBJ2-5): GAGVSQSPSNKVTEKGKDVELRCDPISGHTALYWYRQSLGQGLEFLIYFQGNSAPDKSGLPSDRFSAERTGGSVSTLTIQRTQQEDSAVYLCASSSRASQETQYFGPGTRLLVL.